The clone carrying this T cell receptor (beta chain) was found a few times. The antigen remains undetermined. The sample belongs to a study of cytomegalovirus exposure and HLA in healthy donors. Findings and caveats of the study: A list of 150 to 200 TCR beta chains associated with cytomegalovirus was given.

In the PCR, 60 Vbeta and 13 Jbeta primers were used. Produced via immunoSEQ multiplex PCR; TCRdb's table is partial and in-frame only. Among about 180,000 clones, 75% were seen once, and the ten largest hold 2.9%. Per the germline V gene, CDR1 is SNHLY and CDR2 is FYNNEI. This CDR3 region has 13 residues. Trimming took off 7 bases at V and 7 bases at J, with 16 bases between the two ends. The sequence was collected from a male donor in good health and CMV-seronegative. Sequencing was performed on PBMCs. J is TRBJ1-1 and V is TRBV2, with a tentative D call TRBD1 (5 bases). The CDR3 coding sequence is TGTGCCAGCACCCTAGGGGCGGGGATTGAAGCTTTCTTT. This codes for CASTLGAGIEAFF.